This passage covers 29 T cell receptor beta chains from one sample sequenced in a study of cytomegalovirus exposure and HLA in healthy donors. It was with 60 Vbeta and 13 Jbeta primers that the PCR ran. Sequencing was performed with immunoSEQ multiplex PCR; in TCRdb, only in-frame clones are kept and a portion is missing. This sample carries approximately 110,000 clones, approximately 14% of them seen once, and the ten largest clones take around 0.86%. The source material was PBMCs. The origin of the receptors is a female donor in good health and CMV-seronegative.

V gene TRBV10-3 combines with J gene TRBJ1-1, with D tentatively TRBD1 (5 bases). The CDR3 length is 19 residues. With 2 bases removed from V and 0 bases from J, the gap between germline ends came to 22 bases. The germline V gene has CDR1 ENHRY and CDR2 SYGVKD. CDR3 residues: CAISEGRGRVGRLNTEAFF. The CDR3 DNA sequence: TGTGCCATCAGTGAGGGCCGGGGGAGAGTGGGGCGATTGAACACTGAAGCTTTCTTT.

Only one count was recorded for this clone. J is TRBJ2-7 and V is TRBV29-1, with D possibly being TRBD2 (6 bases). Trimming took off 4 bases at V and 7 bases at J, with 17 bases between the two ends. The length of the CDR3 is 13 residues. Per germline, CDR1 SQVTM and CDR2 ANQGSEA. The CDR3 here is CSVGSGPGTEQYF. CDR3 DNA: TGCAGCGTTGGTTCCGGGCCAGGGACTGAGCAGTACTTC.

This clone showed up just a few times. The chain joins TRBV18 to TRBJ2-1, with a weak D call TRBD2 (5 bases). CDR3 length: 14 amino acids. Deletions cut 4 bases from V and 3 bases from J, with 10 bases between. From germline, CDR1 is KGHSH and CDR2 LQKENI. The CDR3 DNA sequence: TGTGCCAGCTCACGGACTGGATACTACAATGAGCAGTTCTTC. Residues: CASSRTGYYNEQFF.

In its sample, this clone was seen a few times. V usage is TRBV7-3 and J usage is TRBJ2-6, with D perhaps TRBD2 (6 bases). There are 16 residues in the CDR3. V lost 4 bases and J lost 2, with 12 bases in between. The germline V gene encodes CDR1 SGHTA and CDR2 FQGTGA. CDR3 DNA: TGTGCCAGCAGCTCAACCGGAGGGACTGGGGCCAACGTCCTGACTTTC. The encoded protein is CASSSTGGTGANVLTF.

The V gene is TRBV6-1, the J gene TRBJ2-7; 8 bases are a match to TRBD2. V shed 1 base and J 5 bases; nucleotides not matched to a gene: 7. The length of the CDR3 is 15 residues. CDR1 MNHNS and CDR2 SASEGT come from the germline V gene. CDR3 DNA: TGTGCCAGCAGTGAAGTATCGGGGGGGCAAGACGAGCAGTACTTC. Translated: CASSEVSGGQDEQYF.

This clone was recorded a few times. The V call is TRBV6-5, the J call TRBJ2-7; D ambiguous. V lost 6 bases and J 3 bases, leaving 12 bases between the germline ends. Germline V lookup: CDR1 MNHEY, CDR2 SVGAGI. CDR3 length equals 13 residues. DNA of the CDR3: TGTGCCAGCAGAAAAAGAACAGACTACGAGCAGTACTTC. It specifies CASRKRTDYEQYF.

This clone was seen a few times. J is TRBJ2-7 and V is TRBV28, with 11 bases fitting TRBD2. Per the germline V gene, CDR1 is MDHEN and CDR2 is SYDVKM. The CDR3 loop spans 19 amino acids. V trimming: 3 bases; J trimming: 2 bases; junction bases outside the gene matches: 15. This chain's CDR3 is CASSFRTSGRRLRTYEQYF. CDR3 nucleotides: TGTGCCAGCAGTTTTAGGACTAGCGGGCGACGTCTGAGGACCTACGAGCAGTACTTC.

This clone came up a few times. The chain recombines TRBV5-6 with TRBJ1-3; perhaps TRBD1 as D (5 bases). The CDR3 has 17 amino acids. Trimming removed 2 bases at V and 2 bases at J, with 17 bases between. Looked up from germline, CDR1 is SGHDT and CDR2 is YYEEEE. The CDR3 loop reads CASSFSGVGGTGNTIYF. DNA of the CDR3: TGTGCCAGCAGCTTCAGTGGGGTCGGGGGGACTGGAAACACCATATATTTT.

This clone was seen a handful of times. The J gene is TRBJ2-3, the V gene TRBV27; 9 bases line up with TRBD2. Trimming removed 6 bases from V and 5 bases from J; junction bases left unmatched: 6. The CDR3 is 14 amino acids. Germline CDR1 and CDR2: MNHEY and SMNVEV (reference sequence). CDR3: CASRAVAGEDTQYF. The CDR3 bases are TGTGCCAGCAGAGCGGTAGCGGGAGAAGATACGCAGTATTTT.

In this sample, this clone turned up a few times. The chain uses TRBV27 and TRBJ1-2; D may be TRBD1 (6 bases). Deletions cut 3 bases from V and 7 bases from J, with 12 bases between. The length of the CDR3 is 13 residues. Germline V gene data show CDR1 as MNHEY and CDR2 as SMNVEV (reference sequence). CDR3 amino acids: CASSFQGFGGYTF. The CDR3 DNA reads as TGTGCCAGCAGTTTTCAGGGGTTCGGTGGCTACACCTTC.

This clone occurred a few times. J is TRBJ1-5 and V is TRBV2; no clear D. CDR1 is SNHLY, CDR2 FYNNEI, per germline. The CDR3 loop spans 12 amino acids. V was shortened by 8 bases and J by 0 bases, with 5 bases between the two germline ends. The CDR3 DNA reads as TGTGCCAGCCAGGATAGCAATCAGCCCCAGCATTTT. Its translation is CASQDSNQPQHF.

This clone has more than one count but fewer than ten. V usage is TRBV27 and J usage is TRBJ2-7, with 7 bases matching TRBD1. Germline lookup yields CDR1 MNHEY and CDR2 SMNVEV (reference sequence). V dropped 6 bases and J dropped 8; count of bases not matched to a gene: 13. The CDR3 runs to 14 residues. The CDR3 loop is CASSTGTAAPKQYF. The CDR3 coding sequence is TGTGCCAGCAGCACCGGGACAGCAGCACCCAAGCAGTACTTC.

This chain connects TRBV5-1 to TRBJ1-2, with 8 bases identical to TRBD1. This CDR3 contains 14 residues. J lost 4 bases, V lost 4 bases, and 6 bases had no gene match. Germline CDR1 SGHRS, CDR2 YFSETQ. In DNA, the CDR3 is TGCGCCAGCAGCCACGGGACAGGCGGCTATGGCTACACCTTC. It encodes CASSHGTGGYGYTF.

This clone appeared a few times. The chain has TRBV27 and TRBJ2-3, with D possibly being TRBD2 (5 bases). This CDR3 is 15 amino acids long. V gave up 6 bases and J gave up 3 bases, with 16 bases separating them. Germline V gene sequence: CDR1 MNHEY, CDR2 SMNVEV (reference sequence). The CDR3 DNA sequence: TGTGCCAGCAGGGGAGCGGAACCGGGGACAGATACGCAGTATTTT. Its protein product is CASRGAEPGTDTQYF.

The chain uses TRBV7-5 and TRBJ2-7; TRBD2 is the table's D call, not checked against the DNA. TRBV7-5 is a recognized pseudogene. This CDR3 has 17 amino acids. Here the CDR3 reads CARSPGLAGDTSFEQYF. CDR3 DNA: TGTGCCAGAAGCCCAGGACTAGCGGGTGATACCTCCTTCGAGCAGTACTTC.

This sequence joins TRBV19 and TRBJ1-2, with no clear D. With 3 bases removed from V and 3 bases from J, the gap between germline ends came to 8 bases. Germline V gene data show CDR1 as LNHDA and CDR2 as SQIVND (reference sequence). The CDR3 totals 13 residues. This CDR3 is CASSIARDYGYTF. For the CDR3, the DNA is TGTGCCAGTAGTATCGCGAGGGACTATGGCTACACCTTC.

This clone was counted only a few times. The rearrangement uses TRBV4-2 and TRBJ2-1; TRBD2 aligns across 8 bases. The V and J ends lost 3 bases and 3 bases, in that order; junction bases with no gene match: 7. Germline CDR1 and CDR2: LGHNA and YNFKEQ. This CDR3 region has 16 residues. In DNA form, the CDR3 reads TGTGCCAGCAGCCATCCTGCACTAGCGGACTACAATGAGCAGTTCTTC. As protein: CASSHPALADYNEQFF.

The chain's CDR3 is CASSLAASVGAYEQYF. The CDR3 bases are TGTGCCAGCAGCTTAGCAGCTAGCGTAGGGGCCTACGAGCAGTACTTC. The chain is built from TRBV11-2 and TRBJ2-7; D is perhaps TRBD2 (6 bases). This CDR3 has 16 amino acids. The V end was cut by 1 base, the J end by 2 bases, with 15 bases between. CDR1 is SGHAT and CDR2 is FQNNGV in the germline V gene.

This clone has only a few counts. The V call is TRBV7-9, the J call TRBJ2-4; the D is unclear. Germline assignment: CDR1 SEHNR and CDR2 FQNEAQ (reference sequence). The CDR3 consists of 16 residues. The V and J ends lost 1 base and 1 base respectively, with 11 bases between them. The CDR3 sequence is CASSLGRRMAKNIQYF. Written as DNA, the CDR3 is TGTGCCAGCAGCTTAGGGCGGAGAATGGCCAAAAACATTCAGTACTTC.

The CDR3 loop is CAGRGGASTDTQYF. As DNA, the CDR3 is TGTGCCGGACGGGGGGGAGCTAGCACAGATACGCAGTATTTT. The chain has TRBV5-8 and TRBJ2-3; 8 bases map to TRBD2. The germline CDR1 and CDR2 sequences are SGHTS and YDEGEE. The CDR3 totals 14 residues. Losses at the gene ends were 10 bases for V and 0 bases for J; bases not matched to a gene: 7.

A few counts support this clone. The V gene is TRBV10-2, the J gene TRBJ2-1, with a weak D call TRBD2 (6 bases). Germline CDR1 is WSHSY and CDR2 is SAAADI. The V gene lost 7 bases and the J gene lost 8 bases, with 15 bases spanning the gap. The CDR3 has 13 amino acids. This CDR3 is CASNWLATDEQFF. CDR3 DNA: TGCGCCAGCAATTGGCTAGCGACGGATGAGCAGTTCTTC.

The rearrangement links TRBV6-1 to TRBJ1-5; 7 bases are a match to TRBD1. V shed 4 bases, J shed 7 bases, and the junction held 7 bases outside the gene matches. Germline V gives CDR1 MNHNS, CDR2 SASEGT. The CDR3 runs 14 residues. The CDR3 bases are TGTGCCAGCAGTGTAATGACAGGGAACCAGCCCCAGCATTTT. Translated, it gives CASSVMTGNQPQHF.

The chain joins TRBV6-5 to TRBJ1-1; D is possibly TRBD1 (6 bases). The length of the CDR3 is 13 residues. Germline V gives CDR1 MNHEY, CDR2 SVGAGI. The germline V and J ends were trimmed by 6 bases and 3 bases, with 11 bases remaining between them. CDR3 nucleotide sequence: TGTGCCAGCAGATTCCAGGGGTACACTGAAGCTTTCTTT. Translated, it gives CASRFQGYTEAFF.

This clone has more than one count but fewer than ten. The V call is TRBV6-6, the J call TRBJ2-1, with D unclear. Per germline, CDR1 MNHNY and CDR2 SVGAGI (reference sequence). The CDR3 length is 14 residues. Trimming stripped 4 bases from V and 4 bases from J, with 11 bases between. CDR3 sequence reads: CASSWSGKYNEQFF. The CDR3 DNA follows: TGTGCCAGCAGTTGGTCAGGAAAATACAATGAGCAGTTCTTC.

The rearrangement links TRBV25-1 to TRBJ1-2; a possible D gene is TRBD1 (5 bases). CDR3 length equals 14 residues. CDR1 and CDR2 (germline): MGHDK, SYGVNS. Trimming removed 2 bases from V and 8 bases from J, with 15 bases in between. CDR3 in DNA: TGTGCCAGCAGTGAAAGGGGTTGGGCTCACGGCTACACCTTC. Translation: CASSERGWAHGYTF.

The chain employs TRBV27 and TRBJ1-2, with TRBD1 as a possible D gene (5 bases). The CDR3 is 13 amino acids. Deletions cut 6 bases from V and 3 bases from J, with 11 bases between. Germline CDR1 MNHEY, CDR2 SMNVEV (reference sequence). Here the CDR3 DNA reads TGTGCCAGCAGGGCCGGGACTTACTATGGCTACACCTTC. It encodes CASRAGTYYGYTF.

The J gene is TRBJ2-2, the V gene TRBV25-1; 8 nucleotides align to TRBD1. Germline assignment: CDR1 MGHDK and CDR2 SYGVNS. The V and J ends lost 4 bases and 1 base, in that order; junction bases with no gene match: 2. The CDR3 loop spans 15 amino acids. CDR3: CASSAGGRNTGELFF. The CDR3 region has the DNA TGTGCCAGCAGTGCAGGGGGCCGGAACACCGGGGAGCTGTTTTTT.

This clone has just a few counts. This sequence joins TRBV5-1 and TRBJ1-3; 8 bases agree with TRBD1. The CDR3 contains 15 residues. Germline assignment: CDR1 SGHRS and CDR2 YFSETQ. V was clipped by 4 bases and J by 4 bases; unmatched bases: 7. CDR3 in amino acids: CASSTGQGGGNTIYF. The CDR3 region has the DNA TGCGCCAGCAGCACCGGACAGGGAGGAGGAAACACCATATATTTT.

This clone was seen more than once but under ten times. In DNA form, the CDR3 reads TGTGCCAGCAGTGACTCTACGTACCAAGAGACCCAGTACTTC. Residues: CASSDSTYQETQYF. The chain joins TRBV25-1 to TRBJ2-5; D is ambiguous. Looked up from germline, CDR1 is MGHDK and CDR2 is SYGVNS. The CDR3 has 14 amino acids. Trimming left V 3 bases short and J 0 bases short, with 8 bases between.